This T cell receptor beta chain stems from a study of blood T cell repertoires in COVID-19. About the study: Some COVID-19 samples were acute and others convalescent; all came from the United States, Italy and Spain. The cDNA or gDNA used as material had been derived from T cells, B-cell-depleted T cells, or PBMCs.

Methods used by the authors: Amplification of reference gene primers was used by the study to estimate nucleated cell counts. Method: immunoSEQ multiplex PCR; TCRdb's copy keeps in-frame clones and lacks some. That table supplies the V and J calls and clone size; D and trimming were determined from the DNA. Altogether some 140,000 clones are present, 65% to 85% being singletons, with the ten largest covering approximately 18%. This CDR3 spans 15 amino acids. The trim removed 2 bases at V and 5 bases at J, leaving 3 bases unmatched. Germline values: CDR1 MNHNY, CDR2 SVGAGI (reference sequence). This clonotype originated in an elderly woman with acute or convalescent COVID-19. This chain joins TRBV6-6 and TRBJ2-1; 10 bases match TRBD2. Sequencing was done on a sample of peripheral blood. The CDR3 protein is CASSYGLAGDNEQFF. The CDR3, as DNA: TGTGCCAGCAGTTACGGGCTAGCGGGAGACAATGAGCAGTTCTTC.